This T cell receptor beta chain was recorded in a study of beta chain features in type 1 diabetes. This clone was recorded a few times. Its antigen is not known. Around 120 mL of blood, on average, came from one heparinised draw per donor. Looked up from germline, CDR1 is SQVTM and CDR2 is ANQGSEA. Losses at the gene ends were 6 bases for V and 5 bases for J; bases not matched to a gene: 14. CDR3 length equals 15 residues. Of the isolated RNA, all was reverse transcribed, and so the sequenced material was expressed TCRB transcripts. Using immunoSEQ multiplex PCR, the repertoire was profiled, and TCRdb retains in-frame clones only, with some absent. The top ten hold about 0.024% of the sample, which has almost 250,000 clones, 12% to 15% seen once. Study conclusions and caveats: Cells with high TCR expression could be over-represented when cDNA is sequenced.

This sequence originates from a woman aged 40-49 years in good health. The rearrangement links TRBV29-1 to TRBJ2-5; 8 bases fit TRBD2. The sequenced sample was naive CD4+ T cells from blood. CDR3 region: CSVPFSGALRETQYF. CDR3 DNA: TGCAGCGTCCCTTTTAGCGGGGCCCTCCGGGAGACCCAGTACTTC. The whole variable domain, remainder taken from reference TRBV29-1 and TRBJ2-5, is SAVISQKPSRDICQRGTSLTIQCQVDSQVTMMFWYRQQPGQSLTLIATANQGSEATYESGFVIDKFPISRPNLTFSTLTVSNMSPEDSSIYLCSVPFSGALRETQYFGPGTRLLVL.